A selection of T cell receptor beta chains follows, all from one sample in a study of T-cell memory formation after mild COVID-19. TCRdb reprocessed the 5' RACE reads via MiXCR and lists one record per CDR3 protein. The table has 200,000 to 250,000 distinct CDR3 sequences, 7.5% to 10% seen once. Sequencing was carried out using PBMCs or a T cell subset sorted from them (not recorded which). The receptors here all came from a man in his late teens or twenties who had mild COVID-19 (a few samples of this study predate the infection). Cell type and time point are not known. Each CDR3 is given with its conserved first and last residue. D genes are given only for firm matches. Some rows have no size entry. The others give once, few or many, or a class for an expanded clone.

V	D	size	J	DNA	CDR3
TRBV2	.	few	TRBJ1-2	TGTGCCAGCAGCTTGACCCGGACAGCTGGCTCCTATGGCTACACCTTC	CASSLTRTAGSYGYTF
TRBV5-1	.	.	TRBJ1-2	TGCGCCAGCAGCTTGGGACAGGCTGGCTATGGCTACACCTTC	CASSLGQAGYGYTF
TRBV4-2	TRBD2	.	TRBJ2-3	TGTGCCAGCAGCCTCCGAGCCACGAACCGGGACTACCTCACAGATACGCAGTATTTT	CASSLRATNRDYLTDTQYF
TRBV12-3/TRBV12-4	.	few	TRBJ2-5	TGTGCCAGCACGCACGGGCGCCGGGAGACCCAGTACTTC	CASTHGRRETQYF
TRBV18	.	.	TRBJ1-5	TGTGCCAGCTCCGCAGGGTCGCAGCAGCCCCAGCATTTT	CASSAGSQQPQHF
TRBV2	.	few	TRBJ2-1	TGTGCCAGCAGGGTGGGGGACGGCTCCTACAATGAGCAGTTCTTC	CASRVGDGSYNEQFF
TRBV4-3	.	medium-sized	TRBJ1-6	TGCGCCAGCAGCCAAGATCAGGGTAGGGATTCACCCCTCCACTTT	CASSQDQGRDSPLHF
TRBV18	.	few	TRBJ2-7	TGTGCCAGCTCACCTAGCCCCGAGGGGGGACGCGAGCAGTACTTC	CASSPSPEGGREQYF
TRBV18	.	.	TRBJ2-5	TGTGCCAGCTCACCAGGGGGCATAGAGACCCAGTACTTC	CASSPGGIETQYF
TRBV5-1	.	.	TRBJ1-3	TGCGCCAGCAGCTCCCAAACAGGGTCTGGAAACACCATATATTTT	CASSSQTGSGNTIYF
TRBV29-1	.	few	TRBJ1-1	TGCAGCGCCCCTCAGAACAGGGTTTCTTTCTTT	CSAPQNRVSFF
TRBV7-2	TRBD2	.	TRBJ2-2	TGTGCCAGCAAGTTAGCGGGGGGCCCTACCGGGGAGCTGTTTTTT	CASKLAGGPTGELFF
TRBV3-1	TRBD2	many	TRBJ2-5	TGTGCCAGCAGCCAGGGACTAGCGGGGGGCCAAGAGACCCAGTACTTC	CASSQGLAGGQETQYF
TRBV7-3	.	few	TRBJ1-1	TGTGCCAGCAGCTTAATGAGCCAGGGGAACACTGAAGCTTTCTTT	CASSLMSQGNTEAFF
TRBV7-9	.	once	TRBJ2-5	TGTGCCAGCAGCTTTTTCGGGGGTTACCAAGAGACCCAGTACTTC	CASSFFGGYQETQYF
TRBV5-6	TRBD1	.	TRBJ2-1	TGTGCCAGCGATAGATTAGGACAGGCGTACAATGAGCAGTTCTTC	CASDRLGQAYNEQFF
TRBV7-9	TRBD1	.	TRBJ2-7	TGTGCCAGCAGCGTGGGGACAGCGGACTCCTACGAGCAGTACTTC	CASSVGTADSYEQYF
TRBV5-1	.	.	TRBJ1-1	TGCGCCAGCAGCTTGGCCGGAGGGCGGGGGACTGAAGCTTTCTTT	CASSLAGGRGTEAFF
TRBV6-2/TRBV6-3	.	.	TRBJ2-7	TGTGCCAGCAGTTACGAGGAATTCTACGAGCAGTACTTC	CASSYEEFYEQYF
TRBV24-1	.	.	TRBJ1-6	TGTGCCACTCAGGACGGGATTCAATCACCCCTCCACTTT	CATQDGIQSPLHF
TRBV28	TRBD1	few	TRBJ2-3	TGTGCCAGCAGGCCCCGCCGGGACAGGGGTGGAGATACGCAGTATTTT	CASRPRRDRGGDTQYF
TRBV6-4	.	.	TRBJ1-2	TGTGCCAGCAGTGACTCGTCAGCAGGGGTCTTCTACTATGGCTACACCTTC	CASSDSSAGVFYYGYTF
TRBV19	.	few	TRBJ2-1	TGTGCCAGTAGTACTCGGGGGATCTCCTACAATGAGCAGTTCTTC	CASSTRGISYNEQFF
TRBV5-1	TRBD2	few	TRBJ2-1	TGCGCCAGCAGCTTGGCCGGGAGCGGGGGGGCCTACAATGAGCAGTTCTTC	CASSLAGSGGAYNEQFF
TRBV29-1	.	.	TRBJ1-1	TGCAGCGTGGCCCCTGATTTCGGGACTGAAGCTTTCTTT	CSVAPDFGTEAFF
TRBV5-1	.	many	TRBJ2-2	TGCGCCAGCAGCTCGACGGTGAACACCGGGGAGCTGTTTTTT	CASSSTVNTGELFF
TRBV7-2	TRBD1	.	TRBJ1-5	TGTGCCAGCAGCTGGGGACAGGGGGACTATCAGCCCCAGCATTTT	CASSWGQGDYQPQHF
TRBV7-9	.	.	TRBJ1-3	TGTGCCAGCAGCCCGGACGAAGGAAACACCATATATTTT	CASSPDEGNTIYF
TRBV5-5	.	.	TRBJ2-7	TGTGCCAGCAGCCAGAGTACAGGGTTCTACGAGCAGTACTTC	CASSQSTGFYEQYF
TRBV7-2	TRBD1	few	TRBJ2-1	TGTGCCAGCAGCTTAGGGTCGGGACAGGGGTACAATGAGCAGTTCTTC	CASSLGSGQGYNEQFF
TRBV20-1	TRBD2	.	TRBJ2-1	TGCAGTGCTAGAGTGGGCGGGAGGGCTTACGATGAGCAGTTCTTC	CSARVGGRAYDEQFF
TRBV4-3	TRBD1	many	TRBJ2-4	TGCGCCAGCAGCCAGGAGACAGGGGGCGGAGTGGCTCTAGCCAAAAACATTCAGTACTTC	CASSQETGGGVALAKNIQYF
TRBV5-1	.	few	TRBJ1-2	TGCGCCAGCAGCTACCCCGGGGCTAACTATGGCTACACCTTC	CASSYPGANYGYTF
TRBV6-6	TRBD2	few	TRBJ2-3	TGTGCCAGCAGTCCCCCCGGAAGCGGGGCACGCACAGATACGCAGTATTTT	CASSPPGSGARTDTQYF
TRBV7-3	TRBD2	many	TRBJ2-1	TGTGCCAGCAGCCCCTGGAGCGGGGGGGCCATTGGCAATGAGCAGTTCTTC	CASSPWSGGAIGNEQFF
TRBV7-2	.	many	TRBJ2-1	TGTGCCAGCAGCTTAGCGGAATACAATGAGCAGTTCTTC	CASSLAEYNEQFF
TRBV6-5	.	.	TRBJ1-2	TGTGCCAGCAGGAAGGGCCCGCCACTATATGGCTACACCTTC	CASRKGPPLYGYTF
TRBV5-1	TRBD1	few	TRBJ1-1	TGCGCCAGCAGCTTGGGACAGGGGAGTCGGATGAACACTGAAGCTTTCTTT	CASSLGQGSRMNTEAFF
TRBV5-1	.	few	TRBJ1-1	TGCGCCAGCAGCTACGGGGGGGCCCAGAACACTGAAGCTTTCTTT	CASSYGGAQNTEAFF
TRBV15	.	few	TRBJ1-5	TGTGCCACCAGCAACGTCCCAAGGGATCAGCCCCAGCATTTT	CATSNVPRDQPQHF
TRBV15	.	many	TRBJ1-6	TGTGCCACCAGCAGAGTCGGGGGGGCAGGGTCACCCCTCCACTTT	CATSRVGGAGSPLHF
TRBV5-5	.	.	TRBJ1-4	TGTGCCAGCAGCTTTAGAGAAGGGGAGAATGAAAAACTGTTTTTT	CASSFREGENEKLFF
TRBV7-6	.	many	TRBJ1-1	TGTGCCAGCAGCTTAATAGACCAGAACACTGAAGCTTTCTTT	CASSLIDQNTEAFF
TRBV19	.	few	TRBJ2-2	TGTGCCAGTAGTATAAGCGCCGCGAACACCGGGGAGCTGTTTTTT	CASSISAANTGELFF
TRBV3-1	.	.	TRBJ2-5	TGTGCCAGCAGTCGGGGCAGGGAGGCTCGGGAGACCCAGTACTTC	CASSRGREARETQYF
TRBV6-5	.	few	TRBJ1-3	TGTGCCAGCAGTTACAGGGCGGGGAGCTCTGGAAACACCATATATTTT	CASSYRAGSSGNTIYF
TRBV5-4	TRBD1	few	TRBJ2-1	TGTGCCAGCAGCTGGGGACAGGGGGCCACCTACAATGAGCAGTTCTTC	CASSWGQGATYNEQFF
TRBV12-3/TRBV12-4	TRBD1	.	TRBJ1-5	TGTGCCAGCAGCGGACAGGGAGGTCAGCCCCAGCATTTT	CASSGQGGQPQHF
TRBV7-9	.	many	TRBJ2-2	TGTGCCAGCAGCTTACTGGGAACCGGGGAGCTGTTTTTT	CASSLLGTGELFF
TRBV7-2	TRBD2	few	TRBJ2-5	TGTGCCAGCACCCTCAGGCCGGGACTAGCGGGGACACAAGAGACCCAGTACTTC	CASTLRPGLAGTQETQYF
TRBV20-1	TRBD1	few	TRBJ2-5	TGCAGTGCCCAAATTACCGGGACAGTGTCGGAGACCCAGTACTTC	CSAQITGTVSETQYF
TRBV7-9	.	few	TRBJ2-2	TGTGCCAGCAGCCCGAGATACACCGGGGAGCTGTTTTTT	CASSPRYTGELFF
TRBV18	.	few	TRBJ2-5	TGTGCCAGCTCACCGGGGGTTCAAGAGACCCAGTACTTC	CASSPGVQETQYF
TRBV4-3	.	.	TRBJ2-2	TGCGCCAGCAGCCAAGATTGGGCAGGGGCCGGGGAGCTGTTTTTT	CASSQDWAGAGELFF
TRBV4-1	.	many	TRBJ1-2	TGCGCCAGCAGCCAAACGTACCCTCAGGTGCTAGTTGGCTATGGCTACACCTTC	CASSQTYPQVLVGYGYTF